Below are 32 T cell receptor beta chains sequenced from a single sample in a study of OX40 agonist ivuxolimab in advanced cancers. Assay: immunoSEQ multiplex PCR; the TCRdb copy retains only in-frame clones and omits some. In the table there are tens of thousands of clones, roughly 90% of which are singletons. The sample in question was CD4+ or CD8+ T cells sorted from blood, obtained in a trial of the OX40 agonist ivuxolimab. The origin of the receptors is an adult with an advanced solid tumor such as melanoma, head and neck, liver or kidney cancer.

J is TRBJ2-4 and V is TRBV30, with D perhaps matching TRBD1 (6 bases). With 3 bases removed from V and 0 bases from J, the gap between germline ends came to 15 bases. CDR3 length: 16 residues. CDR1 and CDR2 from the germline V gene are GTSNPN and SVGIG (reference sequence). CDR3 loop: CAWRDPGELAKNIQYF. CDR3 DNA sequence: TGTGCCTGGAGGGACCCAGGGGAACTAGCCAAAAACATTCAGTACTTC.

V is TRBV5-1 and J is TRBJ1-2; TRBD1 matches at 8 bases. Germline V gene data show CDR1 as SGHRS and CDR2 as YFSETQ. Trimming removed 0 bases from V and 0 bases from J; junction bases left unmatched: 7. CDR3 size: 17 residues. CDR3 protein: CASSLGTGRATNYGYTF. CDR3 bases: TGCGCCAGCAGCTTGGGGACAGGGAGGGCCACTAACTATGGCTACACCTTC.

This sequence joins TRBV28 and TRBJ2-3; 10 bases match TRBD2. The CDR3 extends over 16 amino acids. With 5 bases clipped from V and 5 bases from J, the junction kept 10 bases outside the gene matches. Germline CDR1 is MDHEN and CDR2 is SYDVKM. The CDR3 sequence is CASSGSSGRAVDTQYF. DNA for the CDR3: TGTGCCAGCAGTGGGTCCAGCGGGAGGGCCGTAGATACGCAGTATTTT.

V and J are TRBV19 and TRBJ2-6, with D perhaps TRBD1 (5 bases). The CDR3 is 19 amino acids. Trimming shortened V by 4 bases and J by 4 bases, and 23 bases separated the two germline ends. From germline, CDR1 is LNHDA and CDR2 SQIVND (reference sequence). CDR3 loop: CASSSRGGAGRDGANVLTF. CDR3 in DNA: TGTGCCAGTAGTAGTAGGGGTGGGGCAGGCCGCGACGGGGCCAACGTCCTGACTTTC.

The V gene is TRBV5-1, the J gene TRBJ2-5, with TRBD2 matching 9 bases. This CDR3 is built from 14 residues. CDR1 and CDR2 (germline): SGHRS, YFSETQ. V gave up 1 base and J gave up 5 bases; unmatched junction bases: 3. The CDR3 loop reads CASSLSAGGETQYF. The CDR3 nucleotides are TGCGCCAGCAGCTTGTCCGCGGGAGGGGAGACCCAGTACTTC.

The chain carries TRBV5-1 and TRBJ1-2, with D possibly matching TRBD1 (6 bases). This CDR3 comprises 13 residues. V dropped 3 bases and J dropped 8 bases, with 14 bases sitting between them. Germline assignment: CDR1 SGHRS and CDR2 YFSETQ. CDR3 nucleotide sequence: TGCGCCAGCAGCTCCTCAGGGGTAAGAGGCTACACCTTC. Translating gives CASSSSGVRGYTF.

The chain recombines TRBV29-1 with TRBJ2-3; D gene unclear. Looked up from germline, CDR1 is SQVTM and CDR2 is ANQGSEA. The ends were cut back, 4 bases at V and 4 bases at J, with 3 bases in the middle. This CDR3 contains 10 residues. The CDR3 loop reads CSVVPDTQYF. The CDR3 DNA sequence: TGCAGCGTTGTGCCAGATACGCAGTATTTT.

This clone was seen just once. V usage is TRBV18 and J usage is TRBJ1-5; D unclear. CDR1 and CDR2 (germline): KGHSH, LQKENI. The CDR3 is 16 amino acids. V was trimmed by 4 bases and J by 3 bases, leaving 16 bases between them. The chain's CDR3 is CASSHTSSPFNQPQHF. The CDR3 DNA is TGTGCCAGCTCACACACCAGTTCCCCCTTCAATCAGCCCCAGCATTTT.

The V and J genes are TRBV27 and TRBJ1-6; D is perhaps TRBD1 (6 bases). This CDR3 region has 15 residues. V was cut by 3 bases and J by 9 bases, with 15 bases left in between. Germline V gene lookup returns CDR1 MNHEY and CDR2 SMNVEV (reference sequence). CDR3 nucleotides: TGTGCCAGCAGTTTGGGCACCCCAGGGGCTTCACCCCTCCACTTT. Its translation: CASSLGTPGASPLHF.

The V gene is TRBV9, the J gene TRBJ1-1, with D perhaps TRBD1 (5 bases). V gave up 4 bases and J gave up 2 bases, with 18 bases separating them. The CDR3 loop spans 16 amino acids. CDR1 is SGDLS and CDR2 is YYNGEE in the germline V gene. The chain's CDR3 is CASSPDPGGDNTEAFF. DNA for the CDR3: TGTGCCAGCAGCCCCGACCCGGGGGGGGACAACACTGAAGCTTTCTTT.

The chain uses TRBV19 and TRBJ1-5, with 10 positions matching TRBD1. Germline values: CDR1 LNHDA, CDR2 SQIVND (reference sequence). This CDR3 is built from 16 residues. The V segment lost 7 bases and the J segment 2 bases; nucleotides outside the gene matches: 8. The CDR3 DNA sequence: TGTGCCAGTACCAAGACAGGGGGCAGAGGCAATCAGCCCCAGCATTTT. It is translated as CASTKTGGRGNQPQHF.

This rearrangement joins TRBV7-2 to TRBJ2-5, with TRBD2 matching 9 bases. The germline V gene encodes CDR1 SGHTA and CDR2 FQGNSA. The CDR3 runs 17 residues. V shed 1 base and J 7 bases; nucleotides not matched to a gene: 13. The CDR3 nucleotides are TGTGCCAGCAGCTTAGGGCCGGGTAGCGGGAGAGATGGGACCCAGTACTTC. Its protein is CASSLGPGSGRDGTQYF.

The chain combines TRBV2 with TRBJ2-2; 7 bases fit TRBD1. The CDR3 length is 15 residues. CDR1 is SNHLY, CDR2 FYNNEI, per germline. V shed 6 bases, J shed 5 bases, and the junction held 9 bases outside the gene matches. CDR3 in DNA: TGTGCCAGCAGAGGGGGAACAGGGGAAACCGGGGAGCTGTTTTTT. This encodes CASRGGTGETGELFF.

This clone was found once. The gene calls are TRBV28 and TRBJ2-7; TRBD2 agrees at 13 bases. Per germline, CDR1 MDHEN and CDR2 SYDVKM. V was clipped by 6 bases and J by 1 base; unmatched bases: 3. This CDR3 region has 15 residues. The CDR3 loop reads CASRLAGGRSYEQYF. CDR3 coding DNA: TGTGCCAGCAGACTAGCGGGAGGGCGTTCCTACGAGCAGTACTTC.

The chain couples TRBV30 to TRBJ1-1; possibly TRBD1 for D (6 bases). Trimming took 3 bases from V and 1 from J, leaving 15 bases between them. The length of the CDR3 is 15 residues. From germline, CDR1 is GTSNPN and CDR2 SVGIG (reference sequence). CDR3 nucleotides: TGTGCCTGGAGAAGAGGGGGGAGGGGGAACACTGAAGCTTTCTTT. This gives the protein CAWRRGGRGNTEAFF.

A note on this clone: At one of its ends the junction is not consistent with the germline gene, which may arise from a read error. The CDR3 reads CSARGGEAF. CDR3 nucleotides: TGCAGTGCTCGAGGGGGGGAGGCCTTC. The rearrangement uses TRBV20-1 and TRBJ1-2, with TRBD1 as a possible D gene (6 bases). Germline V lookup: CDR1 DFQATT, CDR2 SNEGSKA (reference sequence). The CDR3 is 9 residues long.

J is TRBJ2-7 and V is TRBV11-2; no firm D call. Germline V lookup: CDR1 SGHAT, CDR2 FQNNGV. The CDR3 runs 13 residues. Trimming left V 0 bases short and J 2 bases short, with 5 bases between. Written as DNA, the CDR3 is TGTGCCAGCAGCTTAGATGGCCCCTACGAGCAGTACTTC. This sequence encodes CASSLDGPYEQYF.

This chain links TRBV5-1 with TRBJ2-7; no definite D call. V was trimmed by 5 bases and J by 5 bases, leaving 20 bases between them. CDR3 size: 15 residues. From germline, CDR1 is SGHRS and CDR2 YFSETQ. This CDR3 is CASSSRAGFTDEQYF. CDR3 DNA sequence: TGCGCCAGCAGTTCAAGAGCAGGTTTTACCGACGAGCAGTACTTC.

The chain links TRBV7-2 to TRBJ2-1; D is ambiguous. The CDR3 extends over 15 amino acids. Trimming removed 7 bases at V and 6 bases at J, with 19 bases between. Germline CDR1 SGHTA, CDR2 FQGNSA. CDR3 bases: TGTGCCAGCACCCCTGAAGTGTGGATGGCCAATGAGCAGTTCTTC. Encoded protein: CASTPEVWMANEQFF.

The chain is built from TRBV25-1 and TRBJ1-1; TRBD1 aligns across 8 bases. Germline V gene sequence: CDR1 MGHDK, CDR2 SYGVNS. With V trimmed by 0 bases and J by 1 base, 4 bases remained unmatched. CDR3 length: 16 amino acids. The CDR3 sequence: CASSEYGQGANTEAFF. The CDR3 nucleotides read TGTGCCAGCAGTGAATACGGGCAGGGGGCGAACACTGAAGCTTTCTTT.

The chain is built from TRBV6-6 and TRBJ1-2; no clear D. The germline CDR1 and CDR2 sequences are MNHNY and SVGAGI (reference sequence). This CDR3 spans 12 amino acids. V dropped 1 base and J dropped 8 bases, with 8 bases sitting between them. The CDR3 nucleotides read TGTGCCAGCAGTTACTATCTGGGGGGCTACACCTTC. Its translation is CASSYYLGGYTF.

The chain recombines TRBV13 with TRBJ2-1, with D perhaps TRBD2 (6 bases). Germline CDR1 and CDR2: PRHDT and FYEKMQ (reference sequence). This CDR3 comprises 22 residues. The V end lost 4 bases, the J end lost 4 bases, and 35 bases lay between the germline ends. The CDR3 region is CASSSILIPLSGEFTVYNEQFF. In nucleotides, the CDR3 is TGTGCCAGCAGCTCCATCTTGATTCCCCTTTCGGGGGAATTTACAGTTTACAATGAGCAGTTCTTC. Filled out from reference TRBV13 and TRBJ2-1, the complete variable domain reads AAGVIQSPRHLIKEKRETATLKCYPIPRHDTVYWYQQGPGQDPQFLISFYEKMQSDKGSIPDRFSAQQFSDYHSELNMSSLELGDSALYFCASSSILIPLSGEFTVYNEQFFGPGTRLTVL.

V is TRBV13 and J is TRBJ1-6, with D possibly matching TRBD1 (6 bases). V lost 2 bases to trimming and J lost 7 bases, with 12 bases between them. This CDR3 has 15 amino acids. Germline V gives CDR1 PRHDT, CDR2 FYEKMQ (reference sequence). Here the CDR3 reads CASSLRRGKNSPLHF. Written as DNA, the CDR3 is TGTGCCAGCAGCTTACGCAGGGGAAAAAATTCACCCCTCCACTTT.

DNA for the CDR3: TGTGCCAGCAAAGCAGGGGGGACAGGTGAAAAACTGTTTTTT. Translating gives CASKAGGTGEKLFF. This chain joins TRBV6-1 and TRBJ1-4; 8 nucleotides line up with TRBD1. Per germline, CDR1 MNHNS and CDR2 SASEGT. The CDR3 spans 14 residues. V was clipped by 7 bases and J by 7 bases; unmatched bases: 8.

The V call is TRBV2, the J call TRBJ1-5; D is unclear. V lost 2 bases and J lost 0, with 8 bases in between. Germline V lookup: CDR1 SNHLY, CDR2 FYNNEI. CDR3 size: 15 residues. The CDR3 DNA reads as TGTGCCAGCAGTGAATTTTTGTATAGCAATCAGCCCCAGCATTTT. Its translation is CASSEFLYSNQPQHF.

This clone was seen only once. V and J are TRBV6-1 and TRBJ1-2; weak D call: TRBD1 (6 bases). Trimming removed 1 base from V and 12 bases from J, with 15 bases in between. The CDR3 length is 13 residues. Germline CDR1 MNHNS, CDR2 SASEGT. CDR3 sequence (DNA): TGTGCCAGCAGTGAAGGTGACGAGGGGGGTAACACCTTC. This encodes CASSEGDEGGNTF.

The CDR3 reads CASRLHHSDLFNLTSYNEQFF. In DNA, the CDR3 is TGTGCAAGTCGCCTACATCACAGTGATTTGTTCAACCTCACCTCCTACAATGAGCAGTTCTTC. This chain uses TRBV12-2 with TRBJ2-1; TRBD1, the table's D call, lacks a check against the DNA. TRBV12-2 represents a pseudogene. This CDR3 is 21 amino acids long.

The V gene is TRBV19, the J gene TRBJ2-2; TRBD2 might be the D (6 bases). The germline V and J ends were trimmed by 4 bases and 6 bases, with 18 bases remaining between them. Looked up from germline, CDR1 is LNHDA and CDR2 is SQIVND (reference sequence). The CDR3 is 16 amino acids. CDR3 loop: CASSSPAGLAAGELFF. The CDR3 DNA sequence: TGTGCCAGTAGTAGCCCCGCGGGATTAGCCGCCGGGGAGCTGTTTTTT.

V gene TRBV9 combines with J gene TRBJ2-1, with 11 bases that match TRBD2. CDR3 length: 14 amino acids. Germline CDR1 and CDR2: SGDLS and YYNGEE. V was clipped by 4 bases and J by 5 bases; unmatched bases: 2. The CDR3 loop reads CASSTSGSNNEQFF. DNA of the CDR3: TGTGCCAGCAGCACTAGCGGGAGTAACAATGAGCAGTTCTTC.

V is TRBV2 and J is TRBJ2-3; tentatively, D is TRBD1 or TRBD2 (5 bases each). The CDR3 extends over 15 amino acids. The V end lost 1 base, the J end lost 2 bases, and 10 bases lay between the germline ends. In germline, CDR1 is SNHLY, CDR2 FYNNEI. The CDR3 here is CASSEDGGSTDTQYF. CDR3 coding DNA: TGTGCCAGCAGTGAAGATGGGGGATCCACAGATACGCAGTATTTT.

The CDR3 sequence is CASSSHSGSADTQYF. Written as DNA, the CDR3 is TGTGCCAGCAGCTCCCATAGCGGGAGTGCAGATACGCAGTATTTT. This chain uses TRBV11-2 with TRBJ2-3; 9 bases fit TRBD2. This CDR3 has 15 amino acids. The V segment lost 4 bases and the J segment 4 bases; nucleotides outside the gene matches: 6. Germline CDR1 is SGHAT and CDR2 is FQNNGV.

The V call is TRBV7-9, the J call TRBJ2-6, with 8 bases that match TRBD1. Germline V gene data show CDR1 as SEHNR and CDR2 as FQNEAQ (reference sequence). The CDR3 extends over 17 amino acids. The V gene end was trimmed by 5 bases and the J gene end by 0 bases; junction bases not matched to a gene: 6. CDR3 protein: CASSLGTGLSGANVLTF. In DNA, the CDR3 is TGTGCCAGCAGCCTCGGGACAGGTCTCTCTGGGGCCAACGTCCTGACTTTC. Filled out from reference TRBV7-9 and TRBJ2-6, the complete variable domain reads DTGVSQNPRHKITKRGQNVTFRCDPISEHNRLYWYRQTLGQGPEFLTYFQNEAQLEKSRLLSDRFSAERPKGSFSTLEIQRTEQGDSAMYLCASSLGTGLSGANVLTFGAGSRLTVL.